This section outlines one T cell receptor (beta chain) sequence together with its context. This table comes from immunoSEQ multiplex PCR, and its TCRdb copy is limited to in-frame clones, with some not included. The data show 390,000 or so clones, 75% to 95% seen once. These data are taken from a study of control samples from healthy donors and cancer patients. Germline V gives CDR1 PRHDT, CDR2 FYEKMQ (reference sequence). CDR3 length equals 14 residues. V lost 6 bases and J lost 2, with 14 bases in between. The sequence was collected from a man between 40 and 49 years old with head and neck cancer. Sequencing input: PBMCs. V is TRBV13 and J is TRBJ2-7; the D gene could be TRBD1 or TRBD2 (5 bases each). The CDR3 loop reads CASRPGRNTYEQYF. The CDR3 bases are TGTGCCAGCAGACCGGGACGTAATACCTACGAGCAGTACTTC.